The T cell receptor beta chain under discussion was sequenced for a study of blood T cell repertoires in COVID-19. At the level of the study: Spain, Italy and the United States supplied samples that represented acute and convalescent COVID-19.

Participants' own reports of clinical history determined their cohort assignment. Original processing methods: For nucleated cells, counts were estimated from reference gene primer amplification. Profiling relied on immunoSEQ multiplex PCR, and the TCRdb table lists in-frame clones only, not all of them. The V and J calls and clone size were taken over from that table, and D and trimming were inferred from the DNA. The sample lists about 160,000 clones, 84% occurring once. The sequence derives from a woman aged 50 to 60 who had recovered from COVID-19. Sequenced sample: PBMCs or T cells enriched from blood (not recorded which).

The CDR3 bases are TGTGCCAGCTCGTCACTTACGGGGAATCAGCCCCAGCATTTT. Its translation is CASSSLTGNQPQHF. The chain links TRBV18 to TRBJ1-5; no clear D. The CDR3 is 14 amino acids. Germline V lookup: CDR1 KGHSH, CDR2 LQKENI. Trimming took off 6 bases at V and 4 bases at J, with 13 bases between the two ends.